The 32 T cell receptor beta chains below all came from one sample that was sequenced in a study of Ad26.COV2.S vaccination and SARS-CoV-2 variants. Treatment: some 19 received Ad26.COV2.S at low or high dose, single or two shots; several received placebo; per-sample allocation not given. Material that was analyzed had been drawn on day 63 after the first vaccine or placebo injection. Sequencing used immunoSEQ multiplex PCR; TCRdb keeps in-frame clones, though not all of them. In the table there are around 450,000 clones, 80% to 90% of which are singletons. This specimen consisted of peripheral blood, obtained in a trial of Ad26.COV2.S vaccine versus placebo. The receptor source for this set is a person aged 18-65 years who received the Ad26.COV2.S COVID-19 vaccine or a placebo.

The genes are TRBV21-1 and TRBJ1-2; TRBD1 is the table's D call and was not checked against the DNA. TRBV21-1 is noted as a pseudogene. This CDR3 contains 14 residues. CDR3: CASSRTFIYYGYTF. CDR3 sequence (DNA): TGTGCCAGCAGCAGGACATTCATTTACTATGGCTACACCTTC.

The J gene is TRBJ1-4, the V gene TRBV30; maybe TRBD1 (6 bases). Trimming shortened V by 4 bases and J by 6 bases, and 24 bases separated the two germline ends. The CDR3 totals 17 residues. Germline V gives CDR1 GTSNPN, CDR2 SVGIG (reference sequence). CDR3 DNA: TGTGCCTGGACTACGGGGCGGGGGCGAGGTAGGGATGAAAAACTGTTTTTT. Its translation: CAWTTGRGRGRDEKLFF.

There are a few counts of this clone. This chain uses TRBV30 with TRBJ1-5; D not certain. The CDR3 loop spans 13 amino acids. The germline gives CDR1 GTSNPN, CDR2 SVGIG (reference sequence). V was clipped by 0 bases and J by 7 bases, with 10 bases between them. CDR3 nucleotide sequence: TGTGCCTGGAGTGTACAGCCGGGGCAGCCCCAGCATTTT. It translates to CAWSVQPGQPQHF.

The rearrangement uses TRBV5-5 and TRBJ1-2, with no clear D. Germline CDR1 is SGHKS and CDR2 is YYEKEE (reference sequence). The length of the CDR3 is 13 residues. Trimming pared 4 bases from V and 6 bases from J, leaving 13 bases between. DNA of the CDR3: TGTGCCAGCAGCCTTGACGCTCTGAATGGCTACACCTTC. This encodes CASSLDALNGYTF.

V and J are TRBV28 and TRBJ2-1; possible D gene TRBD1, 6 bases. The CDR3 consists of 13 residues. From germline, CDR1 is MDHEN and CDR2 SYDVKM. Trimming removed 6 bases from V and 1 base from J, with 7 bases in between. CDR3: CASSGQSYNEQFF. In nucleotides, the CDR3 is TGTGCCAGCAGCGGACAGTCCTACAATGAGCAGTTCTTC.

V and J are TRBV24-1 and TRBJ1-5, with no clear D. Looked up from germline, CDR1 is KGHDR and CDR2 is SFDVKD. Trimming shortened V by 5 bases and J by 3 bases, and 13 bases separated the two germline ends. This CDR3 spans 15 amino acids. The CDR3 region is CATSGTGWDNQPQHF. Here the CDR3 DNA reads TGTGCCACCAGTGGGACGGGATGGGACAATCAGCCCCAGCATTTT.

The chain uses TRBV6-5 and TRBJ1-2; possible D gene TRBD1, 5 bases. The V gene lost 10 bases and the J gene lost 1 base, with 13 bases spanning the gap. The CDR3 is made up of 13 amino acids. CDR1 is MNHEY and CDR2 is SVGAGI in the germline V gene. In nucleotides, the CDR3 is TGTGCCACCTCGAGGGGAGTTAACTATGGCTACACCTTC. Translated: CATSRGVNYGYTF.

This clone has just a few counts. The chain links TRBV7-9 to TRBJ1-2; TRBD1 matches 8 bases. This CDR3 region has 16 residues. CDR1 and CDR2 (germline): SEHNR, FQNEAQ (reference sequence). Trimming at V came to 1 base and at J to 8 bases, leaving 12 bases not matched to a gene. DNA for the CDR3: TGTGCCAGCAGCTTAGACCTGGACAGGGCCTTATGGGGCTACACCTTC. Its translation is CASSLDLDRALWGYTF.

The chain recombines TRBV7-5 with TRBJ1-5. TRBV7-5 is listed as a pseudogene. This CDR3 spans 14 amino acids. The CDR3 protein is CVRSLPGSNQPQHF. CDR3 bases: TGTGTCAGAAGCTTACCGGGTAGCAATCAGCCCCAGCATTTT.

V usage is TRBV3-1 (or the pseudogene TRBV3-2) and J usage is TRBJ2-1; no definite D call. The CDR3 consists of 13 residues. The germline gives CDR1 LGHDT, CDR2 YNNKEL (reference sequence). V was clipped by 2 bases and J by 8 bases, with 10 bases between them. The CDR3 DNA follows: TGTGCCAGCAGCCAACCGCTGGGTTATGAGCAGTTCTTC. This encodes CASSQPLGYEQFF.

J is TRBJ1-2 and V is TRBV28; D gene ambiguous. The CDR3 totals 13 residues. V lost 6 bases and J 4 bases, leaving 12 bases between the germline ends. CDR1 and CDR2 (germline): MDHEN, SYDVKM. The DNA of the CDR3 is TGTGCCAGCAGGTGGGGAACCACCTATGGCTACACCTTC. Protein sequence: CASRWGTTYGYTF.

The rearrangement links TRBV30 to TRBJ1-1; no reliable D call. The V end lost 4 bases, the J end lost 9 bases, and 15 bases lay between the germline ends. This CDR3 comprises 12 residues. The germline V gene encodes CDR1 GTSNPN and CDR2 SVGIG (reference sequence). The CDR3 reads CAWIGRSGKAFF. The CDR3 coding sequence is TGTGCCTGGATAGGGCGCTCGGGAAAAGCTTTCTTT.

This chain connects TRBV27 to TRBJ2-3; D might be TRBD1 or TRBD2, each matching 5 bases. Germline lookup yields CDR1 MNHEY and CDR2 SMNVEV (reference sequence). The length of the CDR3 is 12 residues. Between the trimmed V and J ends, which lost 3 bases and 12 bases, there was a span of 13 bases. The chain's CDR3 is CASSFPGRIQYF. The CDR3 DNA follows: TGTGCCAGCAGTTTTCCGGGGCGAATCCAGTATTTT.

The chain links TRBV19 to TRBJ2-1; D gene ambiguous. This CDR3 spans 13 amino acids. The germline V and J ends were trimmed by 5 bases and 10 bases, with 15 bases remaining between them. Germline CDR1 and CDR2: LNHDA and SQIVND (reference sequence). DNA of the CDR3: TGTGCCAGTAGTGCCGGACCCCAGCGCGAGCAGTTCTTC. Encoded protein: CASSAGPQREQFF.

CDR3 sequence: CASSPPSYEQYF. Here the CDR3 DNA reads TGTGCCAGCAGCCCGCCTTCCTACGAGCAGTACTTC. V and J are TRBV7-2 and TRBJ2-7; D gene ambiguous. Looked up from germline, CDR1 is SGHTA and CDR2 is FQGNSA. Trimming removed 5 bases from V and 1 base from J, with 6 bases in between. This CDR3 contains 12 residues.

The chain links TRBV30 to TRBJ1-1; 7 bases line up with TRBD1. The V segment lost 3 bases and the J segment 7 bases; nucleotides outside the gene matches: 11. Per the germline V gene, CDR1 is GTSNPN and CDR2 is SVGIG (reference sequence). This CDR3 region has 14 residues. The CDR3 DNA reads as TGTGCCTGGAGATTCCCCGGGACAGTGCATGAAGCTTTCTTT. It translates to CAWRFPGTVHEAFF.

This clone showed up just once. The chain recombines TRBV4-3 with TRBJ1-4; no definite D call. Germline V gene sequence: CDR1 LGHNA, CDR2 YSLEER. This CDR3 spans 15 amino acids. V was trimmed by 0 bases and J by 4 bases, leaving 9 bases between them. The CDR3 spells CASSQEMTRNEKLFF. The CDR3 DNA is TGCGCCAGCAGCCAAGAGATGACCCGTAATGAAAAACTGTTTTTT.

The chain is built from TRBV6-6 and TRBJ2-3; 8 bases map to TRBD2. The V gene's germline CDR1 is MNHNY and CDR2 SVGAGI (reference sequence). The CDR3 is 14 residues long. J gave up 2 bases and V 7 bases, and 5 bases lay outside the gene matches. CDR3: CASTPAGDTDTQYF. The CDR3 nucleotides are TGTGCCAGCACCCCAGCGGGAGACACAGATACGCAGTATTTT.

Note on this clone: Other DNA sequences of this sample code for an identical CDR3. The V and J genes are TRBV14 and TRBJ2-7, with D possibly matching TRBD2 (7 bases). Looked up from germline, CDR1 is SGHDN and CDR2 is FVKESK. The CDR3 totals 13 residues. Trimming pared 3 bases from V and 7 bases from J, leaving 13 bases between. Here the CDR3 reads CASSQGGGYEQYF. Here the CDR3 DNA reads TGTGCCAGCAGCCAGGGAGGGGGGTATGAGCAGTACTTC.

The chain's CDR3 is CAISESRGSGNTIYF. CDR3 in DNA: TGTGCCATCAGTGAGTCGAGGGGCTCTGGAAACACCATATATTTT. The chain combines TRBV10-3 with TRBJ1-3; perhaps TRBD1 as D (5 bases). The CDR3 loop spans 15 amino acids. V dropped 0 bases and J dropped 0 bases, with 6 bases sitting between them. CDR1 and CDR2 from the germline V gene are ENHRY and SYGVKD.

The V and J genes are TRBV6-5 and TRBJ1-3, with D unclear. Germline V lookup: CDR1 MNHEY, CDR2 SVGAGI. Trimming pared 6 bases from V and 2 bases from J, leaving 11 bases between. The CDR3 runs 14 residues. DNA for the CDR3: TGTGCCAGCAGGGTTCACGGGGCTGGAAACACCATATATTTT. This translates into CASRVHGAGNTIYF.

The J gene is TRBJ1-4, the V gene TRBV19; D unresolved. Trimming took off 5 bases at V and 4 bases at J, with 8 bases between the two ends. The CDR3 runs to 13 residues. Germline V gene data show CDR1 as LNHDA and CDR2 as SQIVND (reference sequence). The CDR3 loop is CASSSGFNEKLFF. The CDR3 DNA reads TGTGCCAGTAGTTCCGGGTTTAATGAAAAACTGTTTTTT.

The CDR3 DNA reads as TGTGCCAGCAGACCTGTGGGACAGGTAGCCGGGGAGCTGTTTTTT. Its protein is CASRPVGQVAGELFF. The chain has TRBV14 and TRBJ2-2; 8 nucleotides match TRBD1. The CDR3 contains 15 residues. CDR1 is SGHDN and CDR2 is FVKESK in the germline V gene. J gave up 6 bases and V 6 bases, and 9 bases lay outside the gene matches.

This chain links TRBV4-3 with TRBJ1-6; 7 nucleotides align to TRBD1. CDR1 and CDR2 from the germline V gene are LGHNA and YSLEER. J was trimmed by 8 bases and V by 3 bases; bases with no gene match: 7. CDR3 size: 15 residues. DNA for the CDR3: TGCGCCAGCAGCCAGCAAGGGGGCGACGATTCACCCCTCCACTTT. Residues: CASSQQGGDDSPLHF.

This clone was detected only once. The chain has TRBV29-1 and TRBJ2-1; D unresolved. V dropped 1 base and J dropped 2 bases, with 6 bases sitting between them. There are 13 residues in the CDR3. Germline V gives CDR1 SQVTM, CDR2 ANQGSEA. CDR3 DNA sequence: TGCAGCGTTGAAGTACACGCCTACAATGAGCAGTTCTTC. Protein sequence: CSVEVHAYNEQFF.

The chain employs TRBV19 and TRBJ2-3, with a weak D call TRBD2 (5 bases). This CDR3 has 16 amino acids. Trimming pared 4 bases from V and 3 bases from J, leaving 17 bases between. The germline CDR1 and CDR2 sequences are LNHDA and SQIVND (reference sequence). The CDR3, as DNA: TGTGCCAGTAGTACCCGGGGAAGGGATTTGACAGATACGCAGTATTTT. Translating gives CASSTRGRDLTDTQYF.

In DNA, the CDR3 is TGTGCCAGCAGCCCGGACTCCCGTCGGGCAGATACGCAGTATTTT. It translates to CASSPDSRRADTQYF. The genes are TRBV9 and TRBJ2-3; D perhaps matches TRBD2 (5 bases). V lost 4 bases and J 4 bases, leaving 16 bases between the germline ends. The CDR3 sequence is 15 residues long. Germline V gene lookup returns CDR1 SGDLS and CDR2 YYNGEE.

This chain links TRBV10-3 with TRBJ1-5; 10 bases are a match to TRBD1. There are 15 residues in the CDR3. With V trimmed by 4 bases and J by 6 bases, 6 bases remained unmatched. Germline V gene lookup returns CDR1 ENHRY and CDR2 SYGVKD. The CDR3 region has the DNA TGTGCCATCAGTGGGGGGACAGGGGTGGGTCAGCCCCAGCATTTT. This codes for CAISGGTGVGQPQHF.

Only one count was recorded for this clone. The chain recombines TRBV11-2 with TRBJ1-2, with 7 bases that match TRBD1. V was clipped by 4 bases and J by 0 bases; unmatched bases: 8. This CDR3 has 16 amino acids. The V gene's germline CDR1 is SGHAT and CDR2 FQNNGV. The CDR3 here is CASSSPWTGANYGYTF. CDR3 in DNA: TGTGCCAGCAGCTCCCCATGGACAGGTGCTAACTATGGCTACACCTTC.

This clone was seen many times. The chain is built from TRBV5-1 and TRBJ2-7, with 11 nucleotides matching TRBD1. From germline, CDR1 is SGHRS and CDR2 YFSETQ. The CDR3 is made up of 15 amino acids. The V and J ends lost 3 bases and 0 bases, in that order; junction bases with no gene match: 2. The CDR3 DNA reads as TGCGCCAGCAGCTCGGGACAGGGGGGCTCCTACGAGCAGTACGTC. This encodes CASSSGQGGSYEQYV.

The chain employs TRBV24-1 and TRBJ2-5; tentative D call: TRBD1 (6 bases). The CDR3 spans 14 residues. Trimming shortened V by 2 bases and J by 3 bases, and 9 bases separated the two germline ends. CDR1 is KGHDR, CDR2 SFDVKD, per germline. In DNA, the CDR3 is TGTGCCACCAGTGATTGGGGGCCTAAAGAGACCCAGTACTTC. Its translation is CATSDWGPKETQYF.

This clone was found a few times. The identical CDR3 is also encoded by other nucleotide sequences in the sample. The chain is built from TRBV18 and TRBJ1-5, with D unresolved. This CDR3 is built from 15 residues. Between the trimmed V and J ends, which lost 6 bases and 3 bases, there was a span of 15 bases. Germline V lookup: CDR1 KGHSH, CDR2 LQKENI. The CDR3 reads CASSPPGRANQPQHF. In DNA, the CDR3 is TGTGCCAGCTCGCCCCCTGGACGGGCCAATCAGCCCCAGCATTTT.